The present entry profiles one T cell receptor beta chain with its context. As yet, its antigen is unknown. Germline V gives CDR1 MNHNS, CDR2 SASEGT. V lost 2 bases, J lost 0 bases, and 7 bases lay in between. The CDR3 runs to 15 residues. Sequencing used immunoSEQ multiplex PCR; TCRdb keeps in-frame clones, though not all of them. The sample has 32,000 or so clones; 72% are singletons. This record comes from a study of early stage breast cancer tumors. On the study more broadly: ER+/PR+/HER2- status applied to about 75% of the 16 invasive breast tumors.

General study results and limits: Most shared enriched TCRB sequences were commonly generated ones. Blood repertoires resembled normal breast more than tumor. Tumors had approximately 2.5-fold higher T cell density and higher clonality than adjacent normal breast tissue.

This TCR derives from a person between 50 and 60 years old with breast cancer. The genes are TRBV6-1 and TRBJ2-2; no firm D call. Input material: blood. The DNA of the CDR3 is TGTGCCAGCAGTGAATTGAGGACGAACACCGGGGAGCTGTTTTTT. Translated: CASSELRTNTGELFF.